This T cell receptor (beta chain) derives from a study of blood T cell repertoires in COVID-19. As for the study in general: From the United States, Italy and Spain came samples of acute and convalescent COVID-19. PBMCs, B-cell-depleted T cells, or T cells were the source of the cDNA or gDNA that made up the material.

Donors were grouped by their self-reported clinical history. Cohort 3 donors were reported recovered after two negative PCRs, clearance, or symptom resolution. The repertoire was sequenced with immunoSEQ multiplex PCR; TCRdb's copy has only in-frame clones and lacks some. This repertoire shows over 150,000 clones, 78% found once; its top ten account for 15% to 20%. The sequence was collected from a woman aged 45-59 years who had recovered from COVID-19. Sequencing used PBMCs or T cells enriched from blood (not recorded which).

The CDR3 sequence: CASSLWGGLDQPQHF. In nucleotides, the CDR3 is TGCGCCAGCAGCTTGTGGGGGGGGCTAGACCAGCCCCAGCATTTT. The V gene is TRBV5-1, the J gene TRBJ1-5, with D possibly matching TRBD1 (6 bases). Between the trimmed V and J ends, which lost 1 base and 7 bases, there was a span of 15 bases. Germline-derived CDR1 and CDR2 are SGHRS and YFSETQ. This CDR3 region has 15 residues.